The clone carrying this T cell receptor (beta chain) was seen a single time. This sample is drawn from a study of blood T cell repertoires in COVID-19. CDR1 is MDHEN and CDR2 is SYDVKM in the germline V gene. The CDR3 sequence is 13 residues long. V lost 6 bases and J lost 7; bases outside the gene matches: 6. Measured with immunoSEQ multiplex PCR; TCRdb has only the in-frame clones, and not every one. The sample includes roughly 250,000 clones, 75% to 90% seen only once; the top ten take under 2.5%. The receptor was isolated from a woman aged 45-60 years who had recovered from COVID-19. This chain connects TRBV28 to TRBJ1-1; 9 bases fit TRBD1. Sequencing was carried out using PBMCs or T cells enriched from blood (not recorded which). The CDR3 here is CASRLGTGLEAFF. CDR3 DNA sequence: TGTGCCAGCAGGCTCGGGACAGGGCTTGAAGCTTTCTTT.